The following is a TCR beta chain sequence with its context. TCRdb's copy holds only in-frame clones and misses some; the assay was immunoSEQ multiplex PCR. In the table there are a few hundred thousand clones, roughly 87% of which are singletons. The data belong to a study of Ad26.COV2.S vaccination and SARS-CoV-2 variants. Described treatment: 19 received Ad26.COV2.S at low or high dose, single or two shots; five or six received placebo; per-sample allocation not given. Specimen acquisition occurred on day 63 following the initial vaccine or placebo injection. The J segment lost 4 bases and the V segment lost 0 bases, leaving 3 bases of the junction unmatched. The CDR3 length is 16 residues. Germline V CDR1 and CDR2: SGHTA, FQGNSA.

Sequences were derived from peripheral blood, sampled in a trial of Ad26.COV2.S vaccine versus placebo. The clonotype originates from a person between 18 and 59 years old who received the Ad26.COV2.S COVID-19 vaccine or a placebo. The chain couples TRBV7-2 to TRBJ1-5; TRBD1 agrees at 10 bases. The chain's CDR3 is CASSLAGTGVNQPQHF. The CDR3 DNA is TGTGCCAGCAGCTTAGCCGGGACAGGGGTAAATCAGCCCCAGCATTTT.